The rows below give T cell receptor beta chains drawn from one sample of a study of tumor-infiltrating lymphocytes in primary liver carcinoma. TCRdb analysed the multiplex PCR reads with MiXCR anew, one entry per CDR3 protein. The data hold approximately 330,000 distinct CDR3 sequences, with less than 70% observed a single time. The sequenced sample consisted of peripheral blood. Every receptor here comes from a man aged 40-55 years with primary liver carcinoma and hepatitis B virus infection. CDR3s include the opening cysteine and the closing phenylalanine or tryptophan. A D gene is named only where the DNA matches it firmly. Clone sizes are given selectively: once, few, many, or a class where the clone is expanded.

j_call clone_size v_call d_call cdr3_nt cdr3_aa
TRBJ1-1 - TRBV10-2 - TGCGCCAGCAATAAGGGCTGGGTCGCTGAAGCTTTCTTT CASNKGWVAEAFF
TRBJ2-1 - TRBV6-5 TRBD2 TGTGCCAGGCCTCCGGGACCGGGACTACCTCTCACTAGCTCCTACAATGAGCAGCTCTTC CARPPGPGLPLTSSYNEQLF
TRBJ1-2 many TRBV5-5 TRBD1 TGTGCCAGCACCATGGACAGGGCGAACTATGGCTACACCTTC CASTMDRANYGYTF
TRBJ2-3 once TRBV4-1 TRBD1 TGCGCCAGCAGCCCGGACCGGGACAGGGGTAATCAGCCCCAGTATTTT CASSPDRDRGNQPQYF
TRBJ2-1 - TRBV29-1 - TGCGGCATTGTCGTCTGGACCGATAAGCAGTTCTTC CGIVVWTDKQFF
TRBJ2-5 - TRBV11-2 - TGTGCGAGCGGCCCGGTGCGAGTAAGCGAGACCCAGTACTTC CASGPVRVSETQYF
TRBJ2-7 - TRBV28 - TGTGCCAGCAGGGGCCATGGGGTCGGGTACGAGCAGTACTTC CASRGHGVGYEQYF
TRBJ2-1 few TRBV4-3 - TGCGCCAGCAGCTGGACTCCCTCCCTAGGCTCCTACAATGAGCAGTTCTTC CASSWTPSLGSYNEQFF
TRBJ2-1 once TRBV11-2 - TGTGCCAGCATCATGATGGACGGGTTAGGGCAGTTCTTC CASIMMDGLGQFF
TRBJ2-5 - TRBV28 TRBD2 TGTGCCAGCAGGCTGGATTGGGCGGGAGGTGAGACCCAGTACTTC CASRLDWAGGETQYF
TRBJ2-7 once TRBV11-2 TRBD1 TGTGCCAGCGGCTGGCACCTGGGACAGGGTGTTCCGAGCTCCTACGAGCAGTACTTC CASGWHLGQGVPSSYEQYF
TRBJ2-2 many TRBV4-3 - TGCGCCAGCAGCCAAGATTGGGCCGGGGAGCTGTTTTTT CASSQDWAGELFF
TRBJ2-5 few TRBV12-3/TRBV12-4 TRBD1 TGTGCCAGCACCAGGGGGGAGACCCAGTACTTC CASTRGETQYF
TRBJ2-3 - TRBV12-3/TRBV12-4 - TGTGACAGCAGTCCCTCCGGGGACATCACAGTTACGCAGTATTTT CDSSPSGDITVTQYF
TRBJ2-2 - TRBV20-1 TRBD1 TGCAGTGCCCCGGGACAGGGGGCGGTCACCGGGGAGCTGTTTTTT CSAPGQGAVTGELFF
TRBJ2-2 - TRBV11-1 - TGTGCCAGCAGACCGACCCTTGACACCGGGGGGCTGTTTTTT CASRPTLDTGGLFF
TRBJ2-7 many TRBV6-2/TRBV6-3 TRBD2 TGTGCCAGCAGCCGACTAGCGGGAATATACGAGCAGTACTTC CASSRLAGIYEQYF
TRBJ1-5 - TRBV6-6 - TGTACCAGCAGCCAGAGCAATCAGCCCCAGCATTTT CTSSQSNQPQHF
TRBJ2-3 - TRBV11-1 TRBD2 TGTGCCAGCAGCCGTAGACTATCGGGAGGTGCGACAGATACGCATTATTTT CASSRRLSGGATDTHYF
TRBJ2-1 - TRBV29-1 - TGCATCCTATTCCACGACAATGAGCAGTTCTTC CILFHDNEQFF
TRBJ2-6 few TRBV5-4 - TGTGCCAGCAGCTCCGCGGGACGGTTTTTATCTGGGGCCAACGTCCTGACTTTC CASSSAGRFLSGANVLTF
TRBJ2-3 - TRBV6-5 TRBD1 TGTGCCAGCAGTCGGGGACAGGGGCCGCAGTATTTT CASSRGQGPQYF
TRBJ2-2 - TRBV30 - TGTGTCTGGAGTGTGGGGGTCGGGGAGCTGTTTTTT CVWSVGVGELFF
TRBJ2-1 - TRBV14 TRBD2 TGTGCCAGCAGCCCGGGACTAGCGGGAGTGAGGCAGCAGTTCTTC CASSPGLAGVRQQFF
TRBJ2-7 - TRBV10-2 - TGCGCCAGCAGGGCTCTCGGACGTCGAGGCGGCGAGCAGTACTTC CASRALGRRGGEQYF